This is a list of T cell receptor beta chains from one sample in a study of ipilimumab plus nivolumab after autologous stem cell transplantation. Profiling relied on immunoSEQ multiplex PCR, and the TCRdb table lists in-frame clones only, not all of them. The sample includes 15,000 to 20,000 clones, more than 65% seen only once; the top ten take about a tenth. The specimen comprised PBMCs, sampled in a trial of ipilimumab plus nivolumab as post-transplant consolidation. These TCRs come from a male donor with diffuse large B-cell lymphoma. Each CDR3 is given with its conserved first and last residue. A D gene is named only where the DNA matches it firmly. Clone sizes are given selectively: once, few, many, or a class where the clone is expanded.

V	J	size	D	DNA	CDR3
TRBV18	TRBJ2-5	.	.	TGTGCCAGCTCATCATCGTCACTGGGAGAGACCCAGTACTTC	CASSSSSLGETQYF
TRBV19	TRBJ2-1	few	.	TGTGCCACCCAAAAGGGTAGTGGATCCTACAATGAGCAGTTCTTC	CATQKGSGSYNEQFF
TRBV6-5	TRBJ2-2	.	.	TGTGCCAGCAGATCCACCGGGGAGCTGTTTTTT	CASRSTGELFF
TRBV2	TRBJ1-1	.	TRBD1	TGTGCCAGCAAGGGACAGTCTGTTGTGACTGAAGCTTTCTTT	CASKGQSVVTEAFF
TRBV15	TRBJ1-5	.	.	TGTGCCACCAGCAGAGATTTGGGGGGCGGTCAGCCCCAGCATTTT	CATSRDLGGGQPQHF
TRBV4-1	TRBJ2-7	once	.	TGCGCCAGCAGCCGGCAGGGCGACGAGCAGTACTTC	CASSRQGDEQYF
TRBV5-4	TRBJ1-2	.	TRBD1	TGTGCCAGCAGCTACTCCGGACAGGTGGGCTATGGCTACACCTTC	CASSYSGQVGYGYTF
TRBV5-6	TRBJ1-2	.	.	TGTGCCAGCAGCTTGTTTGGGTTTAAATATGGCTACACCTTC	CASSLFGFKYGYTF
TRBV4-2	TRBJ1-2	.	TRBD1	TGTGCCAGCAGCCGCGGACAGGGTGGAGGGGCCTATGGCTACACCTTC	CASSRGQGGGAYGYTF
TRBV7-9	TRBJ1-2	once	TRBD1	TGTGCCAGCAGCTCGGGAGACAGGGCTAATCACCGTGGCTACACCTTC	CASSSGDRANHRGYTF
TRBV13	TRBJ2-7	.	TRBD2	TGTGCCAGCAGCTTAGGCGGACTAGCGGGCTACGAGCAGTACTTC	CASSLGGLAGYEQYF
TRBV2	TRBJ1-1	once	TRBD1	TGTGCCAGCAGTGAAGCAGGGGGCAAGGTTTTCTTT	CASSEAGGKVFF
TRBV5-6	TRBJ2-3	.	.	TGTGCCAGCACCCCCGCTGAACGGGGGAACACAGATACGCAGTATTTT	CASTPAERGNTDTQYF
TRBV4-1	TRBJ2-1	.	.	TGCGCCAGCAGCCAAGATCGTGGGGGGGGGCCGCGAATGGGTTTCTTC	CASSQDRGGGPRMGFF
TRBV5-4	TRBJ1-4	.	.	TGTGCCAGCAGCCAAGAGATAGGGGGAACTAATGAAAAACTGTTTTTT	CASSQEIGGTNEKLFF
TRBV7-2	TRBJ2-1	.	TRBD2	TGTGCCAGCAGCTTCGGACTAGCAACCGATGAGCAGTTCTTC	CASSFGLATDEQFF
TRBV9	TRBJ1-1	.	TRBD1	TGTGCCAGCAGCTTGGGACAGACCAACACTGAAGCTTTCTTT	CASSLGQTNTEAFF
TRBV7-2	TRBJ1-6	.	TRBD1	TGTGCCAGCAGCTTAGCCGCAGGGGGCAATTCACCCCTCCACTTT	CASSLAAGGNSPLHF
TRBV6-5	TRBJ1-2	.	.	TGTGCCAGCAGCCTACTGGGAGGGGATGGCTACACCTTC	CASSLLGGDGYTF
TRBV6-1	TRBJ1-2	.	.	TGTGCCAGCAGTGCGCGTGGGCTGGGCGGCTACACCTTC	CASSARGLGGYTF
TRBV19	TRBJ2-6	.	TRBD1	TGTGCCAGTAGTATAGGACAGGGAAGCTCTGGGGCCAACGTCCTGACTTTC	CASSIGQGSSGANVLTF
TRBV15	TRBJ1-2	medium-sized	.	TGTGCCACCAGCAGAGATCTGGGTGGAGGGGGTGGCTACACCTTC	CATSRDLGGGGGYTF
TRBV27	TRBJ2-7	.	.	TGTGCCAGCAGTTTCTCGGGCGCCGGGATCTTGATCGACGAGCAGTACTTC	CASSFSGAGILIDEQYF